This T cell receptor beta chain originates from a study of cytomegalovirus exposure and HLA in healthy donors. Worth noting for this clone: Its matching antigen is unknown.

Trimming cost V 1 base and J 4 bases; bases outside gene matches: 7. CDR3 length: 16 residues. Germline lookup yields CDR1 LNHDA and CDR2 SQIVND (reference sequence). Vbeta (60) and Jbeta (13) primers were used in the PCR. Sequencing used immunoSEQ multiplex PCR; TCRdb keeps in-frame clones, though not all of them. The sample includes fewer than 200,000 clones, roughly 80% seen only once; the top ten take approximately 0.78%. General study results and limits: Among the sequence variants, a highly shared cluster was likely an artifact of sequencing. V- and J-gene trimming of TCR beta was linked (in a later analysis) to a missense DCLRE1C variant.

This TCR came from a woman under 30 in good health and CMV-seronegative. This chain links TRBV19 with TRBJ2-3; 8 bases line up with TRBD2. Sample: PBMCs. In DNA, the CDR3 is TGTGCCAGTAGTATAGCCGAGCGGGAGTTCCCAGATACGCAGTATTTT. Amino acids: CASSIAEREFPDTQYF.